This entry is about one T cell receptor (beta chain). Its antigen is still unknown. The entry originates in a study of shared clonotypes between healthy human individuals. At the level of the study: There were three CD4 naive, three CD4 memory, two CD8 naive and one CD8 memory plates per donor.

Sequencing used immunoSEQ multiplex PCR; TCRdb keeps in-frame clones, though not all of them. In the table there are millions of clones, approximately 92% of which are singletons. Whole-study findings and limits: Donor scarcity curtailed the genetic and exposure-history diversity represented herein. Clonotypes that were shared across a handful of donors made up around 5% of naive CD4 clonotypes.

CDR1 and CDR2 (germline): SGHNT, YENEEA. The CDR3 is made up of 14 amino acids. The V gene is TRBV11-3, the J gene TRBJ2-7; the D gene is possibly TRBD2 (6 bases). The J call is in doubt because the DNA end fits TRBJ2-5 better. The source is a man younger than 35 in good health. Input material: naive CD4+ T cells sorted from blood. The sample's subset: CD45RA+ positively selected. The CDR3 region is CASSLDSSGLTQYF. DNA of the CDR3: TGTGCCAGCAGCTTAGACAGTTCGGGACTGACCCAGTACTTC.